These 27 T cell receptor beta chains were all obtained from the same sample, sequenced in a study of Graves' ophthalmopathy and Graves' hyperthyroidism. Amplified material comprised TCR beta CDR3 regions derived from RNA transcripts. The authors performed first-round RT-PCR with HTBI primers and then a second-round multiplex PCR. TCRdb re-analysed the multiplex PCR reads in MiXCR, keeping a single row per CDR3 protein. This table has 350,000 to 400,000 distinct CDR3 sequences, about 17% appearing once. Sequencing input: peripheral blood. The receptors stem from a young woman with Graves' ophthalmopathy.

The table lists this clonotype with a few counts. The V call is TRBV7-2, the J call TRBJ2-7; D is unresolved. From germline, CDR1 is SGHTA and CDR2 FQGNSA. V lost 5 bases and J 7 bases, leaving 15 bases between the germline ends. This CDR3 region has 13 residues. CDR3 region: CASSPRFTQEQYF. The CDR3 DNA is TGTGCCAGCAGCCCTCGGTTCACACAGGAGCAGTACTTC.

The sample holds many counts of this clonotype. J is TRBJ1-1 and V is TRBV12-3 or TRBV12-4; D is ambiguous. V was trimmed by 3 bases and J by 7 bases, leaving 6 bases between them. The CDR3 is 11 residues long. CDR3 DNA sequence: TGTGCCAGCAGTTTCAGCCGTGAAGCTTTCTTT. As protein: CASSFSREAFF.

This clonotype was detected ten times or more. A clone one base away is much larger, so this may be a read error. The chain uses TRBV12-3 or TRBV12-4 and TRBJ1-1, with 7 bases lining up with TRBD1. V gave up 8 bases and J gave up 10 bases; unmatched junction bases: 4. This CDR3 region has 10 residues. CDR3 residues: CASAQGGAFF. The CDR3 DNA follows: TGTGCCAGCGCCCAGGGGGGAGCTTTCTTT.

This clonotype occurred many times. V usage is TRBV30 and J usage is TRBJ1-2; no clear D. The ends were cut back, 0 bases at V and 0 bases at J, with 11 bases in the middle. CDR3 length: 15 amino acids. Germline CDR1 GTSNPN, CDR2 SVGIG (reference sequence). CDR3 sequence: CAWSVGSKSNYGYTF. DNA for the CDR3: TGTGCCTGGAGTGTAGGGTCCAAGTCTAACTATGGCTACACCTTC.

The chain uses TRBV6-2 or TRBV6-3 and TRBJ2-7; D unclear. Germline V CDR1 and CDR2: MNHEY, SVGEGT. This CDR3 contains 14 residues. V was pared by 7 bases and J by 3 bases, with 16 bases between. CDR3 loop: CASTLIGDHYEQYF. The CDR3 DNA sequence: TGTGCCAGCACCCTAATCGGTGATCACTACGAGCAGTACTTC.

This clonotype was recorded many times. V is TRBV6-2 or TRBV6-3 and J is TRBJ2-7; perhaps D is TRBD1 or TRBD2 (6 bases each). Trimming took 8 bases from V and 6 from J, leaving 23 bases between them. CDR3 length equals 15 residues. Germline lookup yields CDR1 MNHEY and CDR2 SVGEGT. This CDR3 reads CASVGYAGGPIEQYF. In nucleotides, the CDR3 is TGTGCCAGCGTAGGGTACGCCGGGGGCCCGATCGAGCAGTACTTC.

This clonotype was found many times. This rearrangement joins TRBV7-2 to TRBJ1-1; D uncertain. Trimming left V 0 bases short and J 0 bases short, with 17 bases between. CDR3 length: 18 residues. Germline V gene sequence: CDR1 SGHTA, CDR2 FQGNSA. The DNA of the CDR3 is TGTGCCAGCAGCTTAGCGGCGGCCGGGCTACCGATGAACACTGAAGCTTTCTTT. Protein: CASSLAAAGLPMNTEAFF.

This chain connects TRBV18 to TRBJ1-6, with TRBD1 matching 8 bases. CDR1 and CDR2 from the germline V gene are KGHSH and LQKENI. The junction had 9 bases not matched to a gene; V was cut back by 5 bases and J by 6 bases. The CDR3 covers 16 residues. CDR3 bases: TGTGCCAGCTCAGGAGGCCAGGGGGCGCTTAATTCACCCCTCCACTTT. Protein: CASSGGQGALNSPLHF.

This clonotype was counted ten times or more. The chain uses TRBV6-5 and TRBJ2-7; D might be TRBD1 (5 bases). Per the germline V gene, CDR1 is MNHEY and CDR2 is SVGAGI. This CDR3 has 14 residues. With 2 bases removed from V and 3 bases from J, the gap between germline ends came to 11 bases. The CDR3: CASSYAGKGYEQYF. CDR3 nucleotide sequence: TGTGCCAGCAGTTACGCAGGGAAAGGCTACGAGCAGTACTTC.

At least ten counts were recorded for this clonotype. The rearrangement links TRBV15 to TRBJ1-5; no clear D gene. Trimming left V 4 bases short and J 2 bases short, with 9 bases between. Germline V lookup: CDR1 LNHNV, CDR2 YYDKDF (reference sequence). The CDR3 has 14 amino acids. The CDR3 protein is CATSIWGGNQPQHF. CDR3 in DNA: TGTGCCACCAGCATCTGGGGTGGCAATCAGCCCCAGCATTTT.

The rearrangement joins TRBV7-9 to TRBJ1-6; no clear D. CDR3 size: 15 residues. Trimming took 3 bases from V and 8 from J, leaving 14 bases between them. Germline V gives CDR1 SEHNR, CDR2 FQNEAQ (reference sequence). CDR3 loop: CASSLPDGLDSPLHF. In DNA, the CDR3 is TGTGCCAGCAGCTTGCCGGACGGTTTAGATTCACCCCTCCACTTT.

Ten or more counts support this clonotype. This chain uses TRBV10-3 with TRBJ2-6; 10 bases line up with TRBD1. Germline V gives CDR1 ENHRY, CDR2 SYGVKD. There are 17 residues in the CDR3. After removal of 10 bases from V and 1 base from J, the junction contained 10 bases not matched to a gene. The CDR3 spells CATLVTGGASGANVLTF. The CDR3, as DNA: TGTGCCACTCTAGTGACAGGGGGCGCTTCTGGGGCCAACGTCCTGACTTTC.

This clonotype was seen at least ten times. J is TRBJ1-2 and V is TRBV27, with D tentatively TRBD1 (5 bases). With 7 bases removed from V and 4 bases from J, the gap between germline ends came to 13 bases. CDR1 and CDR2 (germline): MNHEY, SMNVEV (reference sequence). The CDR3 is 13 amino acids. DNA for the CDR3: TGTGCCAGCAAACGGGACGGAGGCTATGGCTACACCTTC. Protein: CASKRDGGYGYTF.

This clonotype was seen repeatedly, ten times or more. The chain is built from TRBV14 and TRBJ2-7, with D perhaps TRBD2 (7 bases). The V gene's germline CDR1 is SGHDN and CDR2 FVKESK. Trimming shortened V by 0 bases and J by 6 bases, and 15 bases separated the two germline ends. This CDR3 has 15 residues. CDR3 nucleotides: TGTGCCAGCAGCCAAGAACAGGGAGGGCGTGGCGAGCAGTACTTC. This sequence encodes CASSQEQGGRGEQYF.

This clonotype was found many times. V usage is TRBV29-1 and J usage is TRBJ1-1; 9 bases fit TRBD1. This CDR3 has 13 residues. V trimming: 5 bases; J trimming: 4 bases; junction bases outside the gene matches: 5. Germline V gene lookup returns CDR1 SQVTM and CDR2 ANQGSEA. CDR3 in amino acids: CSVKQGAATEAFF. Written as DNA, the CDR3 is TGCAGCGTTAAACAGGGGGCGGCCACTGAAGCTTTCTTT.

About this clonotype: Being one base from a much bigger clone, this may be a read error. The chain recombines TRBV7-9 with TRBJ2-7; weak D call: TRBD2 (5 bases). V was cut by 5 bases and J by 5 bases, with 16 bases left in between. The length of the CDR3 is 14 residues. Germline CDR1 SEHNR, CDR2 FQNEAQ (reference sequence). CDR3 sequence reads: CASSPGGVLDEQYF. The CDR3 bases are TGTGCCAGCAGCCCCGGAGGAGTGCTCGACGAGCAGTACTTC. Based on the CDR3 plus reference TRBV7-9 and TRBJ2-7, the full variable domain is DTGVSQNPRHKITKRGQNVTFRCDPISEHNRLYWYRQTLGQGPEFLTYFQNEAQLEKSRLLSDRFSAERPKGSFSTLEIQRTEQGDSAMYLCASSPGGVLDEQYFGPGTRLTVT.

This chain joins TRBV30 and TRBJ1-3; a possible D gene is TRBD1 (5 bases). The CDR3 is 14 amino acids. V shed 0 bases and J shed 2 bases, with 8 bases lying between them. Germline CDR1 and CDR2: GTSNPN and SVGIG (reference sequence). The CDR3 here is CAWSVGATGNTIYF. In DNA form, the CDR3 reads TGTGCCTGGAGTGTAGGGGCAACTGGAAACACCATATATTTT.

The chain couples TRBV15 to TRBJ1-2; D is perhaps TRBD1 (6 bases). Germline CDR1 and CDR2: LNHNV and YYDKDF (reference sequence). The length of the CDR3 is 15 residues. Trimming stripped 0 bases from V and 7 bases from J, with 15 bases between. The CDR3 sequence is CATSRDTRVTGGYTF. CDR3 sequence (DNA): TGTGCCACCAGCAGAGATACCAGGGTGACAGGTGGCTACACCTTC.

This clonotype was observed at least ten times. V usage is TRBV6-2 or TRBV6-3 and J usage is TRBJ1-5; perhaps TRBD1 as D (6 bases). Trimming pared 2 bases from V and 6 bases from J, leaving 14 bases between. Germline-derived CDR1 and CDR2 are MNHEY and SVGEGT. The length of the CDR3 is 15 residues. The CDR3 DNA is TGTGCCAGCAGTTACGGGGGGGCGTCCGGTCAGCCCCAGCATTTT. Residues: CASSYGGASGQPQHF.

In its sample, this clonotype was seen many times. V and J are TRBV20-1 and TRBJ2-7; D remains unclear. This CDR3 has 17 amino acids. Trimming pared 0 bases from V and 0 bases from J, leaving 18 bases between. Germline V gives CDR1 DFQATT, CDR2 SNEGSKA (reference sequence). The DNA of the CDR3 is TGCAGTGCTAGAGATCCCACACATGTTGGAAGCTCCTACGAGCAGTACTTC. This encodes CSARDPTHVGSSYEQYF.

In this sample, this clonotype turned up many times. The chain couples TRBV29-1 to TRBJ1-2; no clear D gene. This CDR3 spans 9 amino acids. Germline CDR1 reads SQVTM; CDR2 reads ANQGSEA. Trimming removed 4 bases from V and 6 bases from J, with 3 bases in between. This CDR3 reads CSVANGYTF. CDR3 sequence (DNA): TGCAGCGTTGCAAATGGCTACACCTTC.

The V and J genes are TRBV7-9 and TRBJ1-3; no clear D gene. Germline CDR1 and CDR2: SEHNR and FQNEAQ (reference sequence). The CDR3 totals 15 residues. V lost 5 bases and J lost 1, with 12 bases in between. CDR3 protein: CASSELAGSGNTIYF. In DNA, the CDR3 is TGTGCCAGCAGCGAGTTAGCTGGATCTGGAAACACCATATATTTT.

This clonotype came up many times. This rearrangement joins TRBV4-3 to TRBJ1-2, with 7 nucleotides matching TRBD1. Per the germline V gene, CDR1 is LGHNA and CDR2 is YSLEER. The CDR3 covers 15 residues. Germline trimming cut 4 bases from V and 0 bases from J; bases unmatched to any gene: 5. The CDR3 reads CASSRDRATNYGYTF. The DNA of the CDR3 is TGCGCCAGCAGCCGAGACAGGGCCACTAACTATGGCTACACCTTC.

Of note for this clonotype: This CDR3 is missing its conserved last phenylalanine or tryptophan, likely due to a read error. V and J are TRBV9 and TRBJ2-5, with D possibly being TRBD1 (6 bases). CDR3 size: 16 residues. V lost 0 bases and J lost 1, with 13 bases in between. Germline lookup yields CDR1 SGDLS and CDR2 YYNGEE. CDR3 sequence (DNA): TGTGCCAGCAGCGTAGCTCCAGGGGTTGGCCAAGAGACCCAGTACTCC. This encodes CASSVAPGVGQETQYS.

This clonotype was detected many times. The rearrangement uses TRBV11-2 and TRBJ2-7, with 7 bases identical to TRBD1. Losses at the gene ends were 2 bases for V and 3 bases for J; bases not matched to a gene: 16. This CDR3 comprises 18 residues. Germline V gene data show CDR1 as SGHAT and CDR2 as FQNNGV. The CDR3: CASSLKRWQNRGFYEQYF. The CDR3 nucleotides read TGTGCCAGCAGCTTAAAGCGATGGCAGAACAGGGGATTCTACGAGCAGTACTTC. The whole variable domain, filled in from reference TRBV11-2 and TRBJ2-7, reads EAGVAQSPRYKIIEKRQSVAFWCNPISGHATLYWYQQILGQGPKLLIQFQNNGVVDDSQLPKDRFSAERLKGVDSTLKIQPAKLEDSAVYLCASSLKRWQNRGFYEQYFGPGTRLTVT.

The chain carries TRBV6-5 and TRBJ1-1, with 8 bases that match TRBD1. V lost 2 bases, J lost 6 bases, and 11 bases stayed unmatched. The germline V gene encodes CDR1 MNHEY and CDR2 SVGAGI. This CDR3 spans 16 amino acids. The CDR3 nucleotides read TGTGCCAGCAGTTACCAAACCGGACAGGGATGGCCTGAAGCTTTCTTT. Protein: CASSYQTGQGWPEAFF.

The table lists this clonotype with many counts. This CDR3 reads CASAAGRNQETQYF. The DNA of the CDR3 is TGTGCCAGCGCAGCGGGAAGAAACCAAGAGACCCAGTACTTC. The chain links TRBV28 to TRBJ2-5; 7 nucleotides line up with TRBD2. CDR3 length: 14 amino acids. Losses at the gene ends were 8 bases for V and 0 bases for J; bases not matched to a gene: 6. CDR1 and CDR2 (germline): MDHEN, SYDVKM.